These T cell receptor beta chains were read from a single sample in a study of blood T cell repertoires in COVID-19. Some clones are missing from TCRdb's copy, which holds only in-frame ones; the method was immunoSEQ multiplex PCR. The table includes roughly 310,000 clones, around 89% detected once. Sequenced input: PBMCs or T cells enriched from blood (not recorded which). These receptors all come from a woman in her forties who had recovered from COVID-19. The CDR3 runs from the conserved cysteine through the conserved F or W. The D gene is left open where the match is weak. The size of a clone is reported for some rows only, either as once, few or many, or as a class for expanded clones.

CDR3nt,CDR3aa,j_gene,v_gene,abundance,d_gene
TGTGCCAGCAGCGCCGACAGGGTGAGCTCCTACGAGCAGTACTTC,CASSADRVSSYEQYF,TRBJ2-7,TRBV6-5,-,TRBD1
TGTGCCAGTAGGGAGGCTAACGCCTACGAGCAGTACTTC,CASREANAYEQYF,TRBJ2-7,TRBV19,-,-
TGTGCCAGTATGATTATCGGGGGTGGCTACACCTTC,CASMIIGGGYTF,TRBJ1-2,TRBV19,-,-
TGTGCCTGGAGTGAAGGGCGAGCGGGGAAGACCCAGTACTTC,CAWSEGRAGKTQYF,TRBJ2-5,TRBV30,once,TRBD2
TGTGCCAGCAGCCAATTTCAGGGGGTACAAGAGACCCAGTACTTC,CASSQFQGVQETQYF,TRBJ2-5,TRBV14,-,TRBD1
TGTGCCAGCAGCTCTTCGCAGGGCTCGGAGGGCTACACCTTC,CASSSSQGSEGYTF,TRBJ1-2,TRBV7-2,once,-
TGTGCCAGTACCGCTTCTTTAGCGGGGACTAGAGGGGATACGCAGTATTTT,CASTASLAGTRGDTQYF,TRBJ2-3,TRBV19,-,TRBD2
TGCACCAGCAGCCAAGGGACAGGGGCCTCCTACGAGCAGTACTTC,CTSSQGTGASYEQYF,TRBJ2-7,TRBV1,-,-
TGTGCCAGTAGTATGGTACAGATCGGCAATCAGCCCCAGCATTTT,CASSMVQIGNQPQHF,TRBJ1-5,TRBV19,-,-
TGTGCCAGCAGTCCCCGACTAGCGGGGAACCAAGAGACCCAGTACTTC,CASSPRLAGNQETQYF,TRBJ2-5,TRBV27,-,TRBD2
TGCGCCAGCAGCCCATCACTAGCGGGAGTCAATGAGCAGTTCTTC,CASSPSLAGVNEQFF,TRBJ2-1,TRBV4-1,-,TRBD2
TGTGCCAGCAGCCTTCTCGGACTAGCGAGTCTGGGCTACGATGAGCAGTTCTTC,CASSLLGLASLGYDEQFF,TRBJ2-1,TRBV7-2,-,TRBD2
TGTGCCAGCAGCGTAGGGGGGGGCGCCGACAGGAGCTCCTACAATGAGCAGTTCTTC,CASSVGGGADRSSYNEQFF,TRBJ2-1,TRBV9,-,-
TGTGCCAGCTCACACCTTTCAGGGGGCTCGGAGAACGAGCAGTACTTC,CASSHLSGGSENEQYF,TRBJ2-7,TRBV18,-,TRBD1
TGTGCCTGGAAGCGGGAGGCGGTCGGGGAGCTGTTTTTT,CAWKREAVGELFF,TRBJ2-2,TRBV30,-,TRBD2
TGCGCCAGCACCTACGACAGGGCCTATGGCTACACCTTC,CASTYDRAYGYTF,TRBJ1-2,TRBV5-1,-,TRBD1
TGTGCCAGCAGCTTGGCAGTGGTGCTTGGCAACACTGAAGCTTTCTTT,CASSLAVVLGNTEAFF,TRBJ1-1,TRBV5-8,-,-
TGTGCCAGCAGCCACCCGCGGGGACTAGCGGTCTCCTACGAGCAGTACTTC,CASSHPRGLAVSYEQYF,TRBJ2-7,TRBV7-9,-,TRBD2
TGCGCCAGCAGCCACTACCAGACAGATAATTCACCCCTCCACTTT,CASSHYQTDNSPLHF,TRBJ1-6,TRBV4-3,-,-
TGTGCCTGGAGTGTAGGTGGGCCCTACAATGAGCAGTTCTTC,CAWSVGGPYNEQFF,TRBJ2-1,TRBV30,-,-
TGTGCCAGCAGCAAAGTCAAGACTAGCGGGAGGGCCAATGAGCAGTTCTTC,CASSKVKTSGRANEQFF,TRBJ2-1,TRBV21-1,-,-
TGTGCCAGCAGCCTCCGACAGGGGCTGAACACCGGGGAGCTGTTTTTT,CASSLRQGLNTGELFF,TRBJ2-2,TRBV7-3,-,TRBD1
TGTGCCAGCAGGACCCCGTACAGATCTGGGCAGTTCTTC,CASRTPYRSGQFF,TRBJ2-1,TRBV6-4,few,-
TGTGCCAGCAGCTCGCTCATGACAGGGCTGGGGCAGTACTTC,CASSSLMTGLGQYF,TRBJ2-7,TRBV7-9,-,TRBD1
TGTGCCAGCAGCTTTGATTCCTCAAGCGGGTCATTAGGCCACTACAATGAGCAGTTCTTC,CASSFDSSSGSLGHYNEQFF,TRBJ2-1,TRBV5-5,-,-
TGTGCCAGCAGCTCAGTCGACCCTCAGGGATATATCACTGAAGCTTTCTTT,CASSSVDPQGYITEAFF,TRBJ1-1,TRBV11-3,-,-
TGTGCCAGCTCACCACGTTCGGACAGGACATCTGGAAACACCATATATTTT,CASSPRSDRTSGNTIYF,TRBJ1-3,TRBV18,-,TRBD1
TGTGCCAGCAGCTTGTGGCGGGGCGGGGAGCTGTTTTTT,CASSLWRGGELFF,TRBJ2-2,TRBV11-2,-,-
TGTGCCAGCAGCTCATCCCGGACAGGGTATGTAGAGCAGTACTTC,CASSSSRTGYVEQYF,TRBJ2-7,TRBV7-2,-,TRBD1
TGTGCCAGCAGTTTAAGAGGGACCGGGGAGCTGTTTTTT,CASSLRGTGELFF,TRBJ2-2,TRBV27,-,-
TGTGCCAGCAGCGTACTTAGCGGGAGGTACAATGAGCAGTTCTTC,CASSVLSGRYNEQFF,TRBJ2-1,TRBV9,-,TRBD2
TGCGCCAGCAGCCGGGCGTCGGGGGGGCAAGAGACCCAGTACTTC,CASSRASGGQETQYF,TRBJ2-5,TRBV5-1,-,TRBD2
TGTGCCAGCTCACCCCTTACAGGGAACCAAGAGACCCAGTACTTC,CASSPLTGNQETQYF,TRBJ2-5,TRBV18,-,-
TGTGCCAGCAGATTGTCAACAGTAAACTATGGCTACACCTTC,CASRLSTVNYGYTF,TRBJ1-2,TRBV6-5,-,-
TGTGCCAGCAGCTCAATGGACGGAGGGGATACGCAGTATTTT,CASSSMDGGDTQYF,TRBJ2-3,TRBV11-2,-,-
TGTGCCAGCAGTTCGGGACAGGAATACGAGCAGTACTTC,CASSSGQEYEQYF,TRBJ2-7,TRBV6-2/TRBV6-3,-,TRBD1
TGCAGCGGTGTAACGGGAGACCAAGAGACCCAGTACTTC,CSGVTGDQETQYF,TRBJ2-5,TRBV29-1,-,-
TGTGCCAGCAGCGTTGGAGGGGCCGGGACAGATACGCAGTATTTT,CASSVGGAGTDTQYF,TRBJ2-3,TRBV9,-,-
TGCGCCAGCAGTCGTGGGACAGTGAACACTGAAGCTTTCTTT,CASSRGTVNTEAFF,TRBJ1-1,TRBV5-1,-,TRBD1
TGTGCCACTTCAGGACCTTCAGGGCCCTACGAGCAGTACTTC,CATSGPSGPYEQYF,TRBJ2-7,TRBV24-1,-,-
TGTGCCAGCAGACCCCCGGGACAGGGGGCTTACGAGCAGTACTTC,CASRPPGQGAYEQYF,TRBJ2-7,TRBV28,-,TRBD1
TGTGCCATCAGCCCGGGGGACTATGGCTACACCTTC,CAISPGDYGYTF,TRBJ1-2,TRBV10-3,-,-
TGTGCCAGCAGTGAATATGGACAGGGCGCGTCACCCCTCCACTTT,CASSEYGQGASPLHF,TRBJ1-6,TRBV6-1,once,TRBD1
TGTGCCAGCAGTTCCCCCCTAGGGACAGGGGACCCAGATACGCAGTATTTT,CASSSPLGTGDPDTQYF,TRBJ2-3,TRBV28,once,TRBD1
TGTGCCAGCGGCAGGACAGGGACTGGAAACACCATATATTTT,CASGRTGTGNTIYF,TRBJ1-3,TRBV28,-,TRBD1
TGTGCCAGCAGTCTCACCGGACAGTTTAATTCACCCCTCCACTTT,CASSLTGQFNSPLHF,TRBJ1-6,TRBV28,-,-